This entry features one T cell receptor beta chain sequence. CDR3 length: 15 residues. Germline trimming cut 1 base from V and 3 bases from J; bases unmatched to any gene: 4. Germline loops: CDR1 SGDLS, CDR2 YYNGEE. The entry originates in a study of blood T cell repertoires in COVID-19. Across the study: Material from acute and convalescent COVID-19 was sourced from the United States, Italy and Spain. PBMCs, B-cell-depleted T cells, or T cells were the source of the cDNA or gDNA that made up the material.

Individuals drawn from 20 to 30 US areas were about 18 to 95 years old. Repertoires were generated with immunoSEQ multiplex PCR, while TCRdb's copy carries only in-frame clones and drops some. The table includes 150,000 to 250,000 clones, roughly 82% detected once. The source of this sequence is a man aged 40-55 years who had recovered from COVID-19. The source material was PBMCs or T cells enriched from blood (not recorded which). The chain couples TRBV9 to TRBJ2-3; 8 nucleotides align to TRBD2. CDR3 sequence: CASSVTGGMTDTQYF. CDR3 in DNA: TGTGCCAGCAGCGTAACGGGAGGGATGACAGATACGCAGTATTTT.